The clone carrying this T cell receptor (beta chain) was counted only a few times. The sample originates from a study of cytomegalovirus exposure and HLA in healthy donors. The CDR3 sequence is 13 residues long. Per germline, CDR1 SGHRS and CDR2 YFSETQ. The V and J ends lost 0 bases and 7 bases respectively, with 8 bases between them. PCR primers comprised 60 Vbeta and 13 Jbeta primers. The method was immunoSEQ multiplex PCR; TCRdb's version includes in-frame clones alone and lacks a portion of them. Among 100,000 to 150,000 clones listed, roughly 84% were seen once. This TCR was sampled from a man in his forties or fifties in good health and CMV-seronegative. The V and J genes are TRBV5-1 and TRBJ1-5, with a possible D match to TRBD1 (6 bases). Sample: PBMCs. CDR3: CASSLAGDQPQHF. Written as DNA, the CDR3 is TGCGCCAGCAGCTTGGCAGGGGACCAGCCCCAGCATTTT. The variable domain in full, completed from reference TRBV5-1 and TRBJ1-5, reads KAGVTQTPRYLIKTRGQQVTLSCSPISGHRSVSWYQQTPGQGLQFLFEYFSETQRNKGNFPGRFSGRQFSNSRSEMNVSTLELGDSALYLCASSLAGDQPQHFGDGTRLSIL.